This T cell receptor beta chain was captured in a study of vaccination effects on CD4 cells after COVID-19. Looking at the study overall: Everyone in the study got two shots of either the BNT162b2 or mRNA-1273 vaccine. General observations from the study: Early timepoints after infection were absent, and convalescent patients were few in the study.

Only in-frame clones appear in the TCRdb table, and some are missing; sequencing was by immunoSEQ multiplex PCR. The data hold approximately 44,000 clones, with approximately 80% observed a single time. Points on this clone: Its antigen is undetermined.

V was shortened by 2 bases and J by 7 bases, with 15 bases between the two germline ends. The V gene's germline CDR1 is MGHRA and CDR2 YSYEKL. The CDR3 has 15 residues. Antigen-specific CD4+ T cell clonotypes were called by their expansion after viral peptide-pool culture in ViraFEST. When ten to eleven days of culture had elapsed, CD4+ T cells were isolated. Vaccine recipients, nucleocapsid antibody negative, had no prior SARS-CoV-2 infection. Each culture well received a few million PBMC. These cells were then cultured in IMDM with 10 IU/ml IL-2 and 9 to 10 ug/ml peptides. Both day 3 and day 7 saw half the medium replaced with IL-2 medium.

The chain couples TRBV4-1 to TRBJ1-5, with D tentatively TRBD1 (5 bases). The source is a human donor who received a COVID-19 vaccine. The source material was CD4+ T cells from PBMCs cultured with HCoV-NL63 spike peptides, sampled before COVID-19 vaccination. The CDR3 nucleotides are TGCGCCAGCAGCCAAATGAGCACAGGCGGGCAGCCCCAGCATTTT. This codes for CASSQMSTGGQPQHF.